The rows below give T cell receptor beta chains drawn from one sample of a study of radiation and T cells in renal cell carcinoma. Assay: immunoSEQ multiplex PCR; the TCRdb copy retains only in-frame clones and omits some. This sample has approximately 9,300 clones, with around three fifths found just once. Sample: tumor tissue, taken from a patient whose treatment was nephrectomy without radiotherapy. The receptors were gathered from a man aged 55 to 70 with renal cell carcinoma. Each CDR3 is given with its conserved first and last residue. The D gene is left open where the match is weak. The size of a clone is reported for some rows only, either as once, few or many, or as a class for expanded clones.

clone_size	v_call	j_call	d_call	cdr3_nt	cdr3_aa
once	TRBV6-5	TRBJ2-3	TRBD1	TGTGCCAGCAGTCCGCCCGGACAGGGGCGCCCCCAGTATTTT	CASSPPGQGRPQYF
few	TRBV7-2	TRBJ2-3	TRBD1	TGTGCCAGCAGTATTACAGGGGCGGTAGATACGCAGTATTTT	CASSITGAVDTQYF
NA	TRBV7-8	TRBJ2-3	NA	TGTGCCAGCAGCTTAGCGCTGGATACGCAGTATTTT	CASSLALDTQYF
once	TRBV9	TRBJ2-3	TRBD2	TGTGCCAGCAGCAGCAGCGGGAGGGAGGCAGATACGCAGTATTTT	CASSSSGREADTQYF
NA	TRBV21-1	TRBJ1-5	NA	TGTGCCAGCAGCAAAGGTAACAGGATTTCTAGCAATCAGCCCCAGCATTTT	CASSKGNRISSNQPQHF
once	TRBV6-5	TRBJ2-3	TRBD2	TGTGCCAGCAGGGGAGGACTAGCGGGCACAGATACGCAGTATTTT	CASRGGLAGTDTQYF
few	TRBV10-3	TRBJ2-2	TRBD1	TGTGCCAGCGGACAGGGAAATTATGCCGGGGAGCTGTTTTTT	CASGQGNYAGELFF
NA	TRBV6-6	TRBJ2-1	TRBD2	TGTGCCAGCAGTGGGACTAGCTACAATGAGCAGTTCTTC	CASSGTSYNEQFF
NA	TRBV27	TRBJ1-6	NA	TGTGCCAGCAGAACTACAGGGAGATCACCCCTCCACTTT	CASRTTGRSPLHF
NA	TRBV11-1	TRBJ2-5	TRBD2	TGTGCCAGCAGCTTAGGCGGGGGGAGTTCGCGAGAGACCCAGTACTTC	CASSLGGGSSRETQYF
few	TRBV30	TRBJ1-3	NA	TGTGCCTGTCAGCGTGTTGGGGGGGCGAACTTTTTCGGAAACACCATATATTTT	CACQRVGGANFFGNTIYF
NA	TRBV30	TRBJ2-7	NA	TGTGCCTGGGCTAGAGGCTACGAGCAGTACTTC	CAWARGYEQYF
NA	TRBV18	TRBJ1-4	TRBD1	TGTGCCAGCTCGGCCGGGACAGGGAATGAAAAACTGTTTTTT	CASSAGTGNEKLFF
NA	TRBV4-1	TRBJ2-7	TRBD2	TGCGCCAGCAGCCAAGATAGCGTACCGGGAGGCTCCTACGAGCAGTACTTC	CASSQDSVPGGSYEQYF
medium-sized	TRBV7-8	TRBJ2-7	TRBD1	TGTGCCAGCAGCGCCGAGCTCGGACAGGGCGCGAGCGAGCAGTACTTC	CASSAELGQGASEQYF